This TCR beta chain was recovered during a study of blood T cell repertoires in COVID-19. Study details: In each case, the material was cDNA or gDNA derived from T cells, B-cell-depleted T cells, or PBMCs.

Germline loops: CDR1 SGHDT, CDR2 YYEEEE. The V segment lost 4 bases and the J segment 5 bases; nucleotides outside the gene matches: 3. The CDR3 length is 13 residues. Method: immunoSEQ multiplex PCR; TCRdb's copy keeps in-frame clones and lacks some. The sample consists of about 160,000 clones, over 80% of them appearing once. Patients in Seattle were enrolled during active infection, then followed longitudinally. The J gene is TRBJ1-2, the V gene TRBV5-6; 9 bases match TRBD1. This TCR was recovered from a man aged 25-45 years with COVID-19, enrolled during active disease. The specimen sequenced was peripheral blood. CDR3 region: CASSPGTGYGYTF. In DNA, the CDR3 is TGTGCCAGCAGCCCCGGGACAGGGTATGGCTACACCTTC.